This T cell receptor (beta chain) is from a study of blood T cell repertoires in COVID-19. Study background: COVID-19 samples collected from the United States, Italy and Spain covered acute and convalescent phases.

TCRdb keeps only in-frame clones here, not all; method: immunoSEQ multiplex PCR. The table lists hundreds of thousands of clones, 83% of them singletons. The CDR3 sequence is 14 residues long. Germline V gives CDR1 SGHNT, CDR2 YENEEA. The junction had 5 bases not matched to a gene; V was cut back by 6 bases and J by 3 bases. This clone was counted only a few times. The sample taken for sequencing was peripheral blood. The TCR comes from a woman in her forties with active or convalescent COVID-19. V gene TRBV11-3 combines with J gene TRBJ2-7; 10 bases are shared with TRBD1. CDR3 DNA sequence: TGTGCCAGCAGTTCCGGGACAGGGGACTACGAGCAGTACTTC. This translates into CASSSGTGDYEQYF.